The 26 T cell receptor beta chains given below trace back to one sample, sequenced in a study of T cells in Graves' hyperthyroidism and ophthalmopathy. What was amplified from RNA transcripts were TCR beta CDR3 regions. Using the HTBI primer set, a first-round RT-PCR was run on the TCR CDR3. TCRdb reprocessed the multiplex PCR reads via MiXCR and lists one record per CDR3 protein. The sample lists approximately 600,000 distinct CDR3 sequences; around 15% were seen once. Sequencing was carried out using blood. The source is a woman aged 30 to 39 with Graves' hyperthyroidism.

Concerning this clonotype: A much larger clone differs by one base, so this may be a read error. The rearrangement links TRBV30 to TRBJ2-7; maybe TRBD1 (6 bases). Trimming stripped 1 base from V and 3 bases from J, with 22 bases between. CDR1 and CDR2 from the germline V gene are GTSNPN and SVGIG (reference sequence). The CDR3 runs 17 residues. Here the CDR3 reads CAWSGKDVGAGIYEQYF. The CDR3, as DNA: TGTGCCTGGAGTGGGAAGGATGTGGGGGCCGGAATCTACGAGCAGTACTTC.

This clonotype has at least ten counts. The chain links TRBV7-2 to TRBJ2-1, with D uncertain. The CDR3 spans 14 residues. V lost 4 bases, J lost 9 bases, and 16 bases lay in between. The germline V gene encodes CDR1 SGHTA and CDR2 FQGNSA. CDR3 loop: CASSSGPAWGEQFF. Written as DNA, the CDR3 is TGTGCCAGCAGCTCCGGACCGGCGTGGGGTGAGCAGTTCTTC.

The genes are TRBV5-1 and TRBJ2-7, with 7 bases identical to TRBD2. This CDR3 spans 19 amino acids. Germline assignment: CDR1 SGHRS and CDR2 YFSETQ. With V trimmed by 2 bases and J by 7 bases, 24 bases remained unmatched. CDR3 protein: CASSLFTVPSGGGPGEQYF. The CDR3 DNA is TGCGCCAGCAGCTTATTTACGGTCCCATCGGGAGGAGGGCCCGGGGAGCAGTACTTC.

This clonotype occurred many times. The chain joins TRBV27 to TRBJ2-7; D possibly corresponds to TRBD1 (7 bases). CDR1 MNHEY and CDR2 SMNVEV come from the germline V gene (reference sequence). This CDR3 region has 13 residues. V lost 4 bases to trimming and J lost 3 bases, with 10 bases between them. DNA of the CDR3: TGTGCCAGCAGTTACCAGGGGGGCTACGAGCAGTACTTC. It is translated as CASSYQGGYEQYF.

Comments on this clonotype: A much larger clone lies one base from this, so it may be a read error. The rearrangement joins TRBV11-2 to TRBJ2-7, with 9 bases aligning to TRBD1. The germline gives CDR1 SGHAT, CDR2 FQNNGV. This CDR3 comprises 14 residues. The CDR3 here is CASTPVTGGYGQYF. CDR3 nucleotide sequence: TGTGCCAGCACCCCGGTTACAGGGGGCTACGGGCAGTACTTC.

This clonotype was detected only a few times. The DNA of the CDR3 is TGTGCCAGCAGTTCCAACATACTAGCGGGAGGAGGTACCGGGGAGCTGTTTTTT. Translation gives CASSSNILAGGGTGELFF. The chain employs TRBV27 and TRBJ2-2, with TRBD2 matching over 12 bases. Germline assignment: CDR1 MNHEY and CDR2 SMNVEV (reference sequence). The CDR3 has 18 amino acids. With V trimmed by 4 bases and J by 5 bases, 11 bases remained unmatched.

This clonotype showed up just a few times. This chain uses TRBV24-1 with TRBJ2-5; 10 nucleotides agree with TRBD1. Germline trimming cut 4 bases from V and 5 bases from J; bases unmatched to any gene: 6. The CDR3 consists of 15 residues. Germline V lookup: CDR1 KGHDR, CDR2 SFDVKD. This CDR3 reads CATSDGTGEWETQYF. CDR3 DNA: TGTGCCACCAGTGACGGGACAGGGGAGTGGGAGACCCAGTACTTC.

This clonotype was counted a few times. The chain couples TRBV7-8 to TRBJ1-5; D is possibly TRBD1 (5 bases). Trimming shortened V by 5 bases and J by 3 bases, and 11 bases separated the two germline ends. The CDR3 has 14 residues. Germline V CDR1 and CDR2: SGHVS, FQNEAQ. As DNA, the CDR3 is TGTGCCAGCAGCGTAGACAGCCCCAATCAGCCCCAGCATTTT. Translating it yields CASSVDSPNQPQHF. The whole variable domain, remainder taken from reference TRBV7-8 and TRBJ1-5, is GAGVSQSPRYKVAKRGQDVALRCDPISGHVSLFWYQQALGQGPEFLTYFQNEAQLDKSGLPSDRFFAERPEGSVSTLKIQRTQQEDSAVYLCASSVDSPNQPQHFGDGTRLSIL.

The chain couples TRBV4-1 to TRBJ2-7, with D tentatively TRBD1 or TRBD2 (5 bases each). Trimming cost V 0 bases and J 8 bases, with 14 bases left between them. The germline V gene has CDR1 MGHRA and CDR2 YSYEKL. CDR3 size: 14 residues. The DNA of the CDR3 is TGCGCCAGCAGCCAAGATTTCGGGGCTAGTAAGCAGTACTTC. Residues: CASSQDFGASKQYF.

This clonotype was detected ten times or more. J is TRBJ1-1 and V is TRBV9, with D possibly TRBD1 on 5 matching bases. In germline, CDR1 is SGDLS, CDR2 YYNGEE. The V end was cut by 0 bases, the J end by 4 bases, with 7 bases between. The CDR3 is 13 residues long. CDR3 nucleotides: TGTGCCAGCAGCGTAGGAGGGGCCACTGAAGCTTTCTTT. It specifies CASSVGGATEAFF.

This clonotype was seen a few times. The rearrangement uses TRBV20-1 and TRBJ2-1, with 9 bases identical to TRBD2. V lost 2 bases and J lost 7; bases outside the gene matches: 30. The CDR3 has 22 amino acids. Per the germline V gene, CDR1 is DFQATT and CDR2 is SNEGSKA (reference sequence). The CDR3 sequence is CSARYSWWGTTTGTSRGNEQFF. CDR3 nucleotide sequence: TGCAGTGCTAGATATTCTTGGTGGGGGACAACAACCGGGACTAGCCGGGGGAATGAGCAGTTCTTC.

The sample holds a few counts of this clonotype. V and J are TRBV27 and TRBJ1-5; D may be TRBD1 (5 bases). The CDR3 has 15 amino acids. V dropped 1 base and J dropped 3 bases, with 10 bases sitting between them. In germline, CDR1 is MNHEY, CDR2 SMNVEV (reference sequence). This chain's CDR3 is CASSLYQGPNQPQHF. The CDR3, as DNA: TGTGCCAGCAGTTTATATCAGGGACCCAATCAGCCCCAGCATTTT.

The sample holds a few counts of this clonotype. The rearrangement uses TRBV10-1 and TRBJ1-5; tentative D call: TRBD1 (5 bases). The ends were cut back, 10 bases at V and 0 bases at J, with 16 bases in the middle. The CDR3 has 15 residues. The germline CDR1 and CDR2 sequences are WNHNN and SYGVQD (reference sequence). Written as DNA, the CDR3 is TGCGCCAAGCCGATAGGGACTTATAGCAATCAGCCCCAGCATTTT. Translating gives CAKPIGTYSNQPQHF.

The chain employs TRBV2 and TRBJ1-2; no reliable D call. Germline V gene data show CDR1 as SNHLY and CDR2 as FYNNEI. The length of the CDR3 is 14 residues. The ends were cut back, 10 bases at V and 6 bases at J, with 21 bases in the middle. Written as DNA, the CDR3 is TGTGCCACAACCTCATCGAATAGACCCGATGGCTACACCTTC. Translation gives CATTSSNRPDGYTF.

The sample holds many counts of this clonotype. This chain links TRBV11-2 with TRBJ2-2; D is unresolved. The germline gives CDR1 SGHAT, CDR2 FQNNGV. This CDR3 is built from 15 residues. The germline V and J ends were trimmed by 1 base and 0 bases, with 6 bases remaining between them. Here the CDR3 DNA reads TGTGCCAGCAGCTTAGGCGGTCCGAACACCGGGGAGCTGTTTTTT. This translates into CASSLGGPNTGELFF. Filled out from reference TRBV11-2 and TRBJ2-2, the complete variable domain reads EAGVAQSPRYKIIEKRQSVAFWCNPISGHATLYWYQQILGQGPKLLIQFQNNGVVDDSQLPKDRFSAERLKGVDSTLKIQPAKLEDSAVYLCASSLGGPNTGELFFGEGSRLTVL.

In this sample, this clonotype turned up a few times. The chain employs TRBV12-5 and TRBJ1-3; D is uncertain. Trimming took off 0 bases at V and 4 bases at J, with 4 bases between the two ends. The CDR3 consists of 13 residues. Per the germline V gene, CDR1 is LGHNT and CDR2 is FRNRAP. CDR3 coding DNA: TGTGCTAGTGGTTTGGTACCGGGAAACACCATATATTTT. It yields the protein CASGLVPGNTIYF.

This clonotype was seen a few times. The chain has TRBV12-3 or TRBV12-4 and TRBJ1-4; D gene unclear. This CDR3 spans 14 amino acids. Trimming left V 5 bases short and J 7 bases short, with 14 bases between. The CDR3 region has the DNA TGTGCCAGCAGTCCTGGGCAAGAACGTGAAAAACTGTTTTTT. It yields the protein CASSPGQEREKLFF.

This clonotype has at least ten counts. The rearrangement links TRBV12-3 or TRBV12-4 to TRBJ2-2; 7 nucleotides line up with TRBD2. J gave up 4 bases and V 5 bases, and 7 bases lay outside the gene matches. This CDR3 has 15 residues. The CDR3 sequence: CASSGAGVGTGELFF. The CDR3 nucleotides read TGTGCCAGCAGTGGGGCGGGAGTCGGCACCGGGGAGCTGTTTTTT.

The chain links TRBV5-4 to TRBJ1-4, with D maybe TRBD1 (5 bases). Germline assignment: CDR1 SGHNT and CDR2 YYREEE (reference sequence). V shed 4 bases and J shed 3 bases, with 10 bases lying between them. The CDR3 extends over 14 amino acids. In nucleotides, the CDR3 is TGTGCCAGCAGCCAGTGGGGGTCTAATGAAAAACTGTTTTTT. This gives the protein CASSQWGSNEKLFF.

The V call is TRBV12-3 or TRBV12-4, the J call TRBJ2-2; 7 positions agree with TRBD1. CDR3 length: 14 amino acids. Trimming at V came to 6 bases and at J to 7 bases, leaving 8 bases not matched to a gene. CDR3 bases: TGTGCCAGCAGGTCCTCGACAGGGATCGGGGAGCTGTTTTTT. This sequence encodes CASRSSTGIGELFF.

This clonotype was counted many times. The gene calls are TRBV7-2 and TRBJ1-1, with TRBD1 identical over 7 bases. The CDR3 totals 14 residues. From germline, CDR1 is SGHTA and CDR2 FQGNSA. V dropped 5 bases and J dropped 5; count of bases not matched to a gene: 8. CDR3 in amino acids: CASSQTGWNTEAFF. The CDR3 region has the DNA TGTGCCAGCAGCCAGACAGGGTGGAATACTGAAGCTTTCTTT.

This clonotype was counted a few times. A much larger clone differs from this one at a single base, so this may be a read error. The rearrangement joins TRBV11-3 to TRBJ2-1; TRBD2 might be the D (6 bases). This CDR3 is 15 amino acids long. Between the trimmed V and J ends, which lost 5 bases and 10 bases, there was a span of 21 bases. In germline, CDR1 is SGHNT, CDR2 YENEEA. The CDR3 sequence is CASSPSWTEGYEQFF. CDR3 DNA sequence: TGTGCCAGCAGCCCATCATGGACGGAGGGCTACGAGCAGTTCTTC.

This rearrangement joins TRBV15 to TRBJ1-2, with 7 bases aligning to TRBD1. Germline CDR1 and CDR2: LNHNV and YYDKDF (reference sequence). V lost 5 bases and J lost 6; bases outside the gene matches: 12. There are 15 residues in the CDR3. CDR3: CATSDSDRQFDGYTF. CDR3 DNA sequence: TGTGCCACCAGCGATTCGGACAGGCAATTTGATGGCTACACCTTC.

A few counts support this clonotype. This CDR3 reads CASSSLLAGDLETQYF. The CDR3 DNA follows: TGTGCCAGCAGCTCCTTACTTGCGGGAGATTTGGAGACCCAGTACTTC. J is TRBJ2-5 and V is TRBV5-6; TRBD2 agrees at 7 bases. The V segment lost 3 bases and the J segment 5 bases; nucleotides outside the gene matches: 13. This CDR3 region has 16 residues. Germline CDR1 SGHDT, CDR2 YYEEEE.

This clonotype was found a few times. The CDR3 DNA is TGTGCCAGCAGCCAAGAAACTAGCGGTAAGGTTGAGCAGTTCTTC. Its translation is CASSQETSGKVEQFF. This chain uses TRBV3-1 with TRBJ2-1; 8 nucleotides line up with TRBD2. V was pared by 0 bases and J by 9 bases, with 7 bases of the junction left unmatched. Germline V gene data show CDR1 as LGHDT and CDR2 as YNNKEL (reference sequence). The CDR3 consists of 15 residues.

The chain's CDR3 is CASSMGARNEKLFF. The CDR3 DNA reads TGTGCCAGTAGTATGGGAGCTCGTAATGAAAAACTGTTTTTT. The V call is TRBV19, the J call TRBJ1-4; no clear D. With 3 bases removed from V and 4 bases from J, the gap between germline ends came to 9 bases. CDR1 LNHDA and CDR2 SQIVND come from the germline V gene (reference sequence). This CDR3 has 14 amino acids. Drawing the rest from reference TRBV19 and TRBJ1-4, the complete variable domain is DGGITQSPKYLFRKEGQNVTLSCEQNLNHDAMYWYRQDPGQGLRLIYYSQIVNDFQKGDIAEGYSVSREKKESFPLTVTSAQKNPTAFYLCASSMGARNEKLFFGSGTQLSVL.